Listed below are T cell receptor beta chains from one sample, sequenced in a study of blood T cell repertoires in COVID-19. Sequencing was performed with immunoSEQ multiplex PCR; in TCRdb, only in-frame clones are kept and a portion is missing. Here the sample spans 160,000 or so clones, 81% being singletons. The sequenced sample was PBMCs or T cells enriched from blood (not recorded which). The receptors shown here come from a woman aged 40 to 49 with acute COVID-19. Both conserved end residues are part of each CDR3. The order of the fields is CDR3 protein, CDR3 DNA, clone size, D gene, J gene, V gene. D genes are given only for firm matches. Some rows mark clone size as missing; the rest say once, few, many or name a class of expanded clone.

CDR3 protein: CASSSSGLYGYTF
CDR3 DNA: TGTGCCAGCAGTTCATCAGGGTTGTATGGCTACACCTTC
clone size: NA
D gene: NA
J gene: TRBJ1-2
V gene: TRBV6-5

CDR3 protein: CASSSGDVSPLHF
CDR3 DNA: TGCGCCAGCAGCTCCGGGGATGTTTCACCCCTCCACTTT
clone size: NA
D gene: NA
J gene: TRBJ1-6
V gene: TRBV5-1

CDR3 protein: CASSEVGEVLTDTQYF
CDR3 DNA: TGTGCCAGCAGCGAGGTGGGGGAGGTACTCACAGATACGCAGTATTTT
clone size: many
D gene: NA
J gene: TRBJ2-3
V gene: TRBV9

CDR3 protein: CSVGGPNQPQHF
CDR3 DNA: TGCAGCGTTGGGGGCCCCAATCAGCCCCAGCATTTT
clone size: NA
D gene: NA
J gene: TRBJ1-5
V gene: TRBV29-1

CDR3 protein: CAISGVSGSRNEQFF
CDR3 DNA: TGTGCCATCAGTGGTGTTAGCGGGAGTCGCAATGAGCAGTTCTTC
clone size: NA
D gene: TRBD2
J gene: TRBJ2-1
V gene: TRBV10-3

CDR3 protein: CASSNVRGNQETQYF
CDR3 DNA: TGTGCCAGTAGTAATGTTAGAGGGAACCAAGAGACCCAGTACTTC
clone size: NA
D gene: NA
J gene: TRBJ2-5
V gene: TRBV19

CDR3 protein: CASSLQLAGGLNEQFF
CDR3 DNA: TGTGCCAGCAGCTTACAACTAGCGGGAGGATTAAATGAGCAGTTCTTC
clone size: NA
D gene: TRBD2
J gene: TRBJ2-1
V gene: TRBV7-8

CDR3 protein: CASSVDGTGELFF
CDR3 DNA: TGTGCCAGCAGCGTAGACGGGACCGGGGAGCTGTTTTTT
clone size: NA
D gene: NA
J gene: TRBJ2-2
V gene: TRBV9

CDR3 protein: CASSPFSWDRVYNEQFF
CDR3 DNA: TGTGCCAGCAGCCCATTCTCCTGGGACAGGGTCTACAATGAGCAGTTCTTC
clone size: NA
D gene: TRBD1
J gene: TRBJ2-1
V gene: TRBV7-9

CDR3 protein: CASSGSGGTDTQYF
CDR3 DNA: TGTGCCAGCAGCGGCTCCGGAGGCACTGATACGCAGTATTTT
clone size: NA
D gene: NA
J gene: TRBJ2-3
V gene: TRBV7-3

CDR3 protein: CASSLPGQGNSPLHF
CDR3 DNA: TGTGCCAGCAGTTTACCGGGACAGGGGAATTCACCCCTCCACTTT
clone size: few
D gene: TRBD1
J gene: TRBJ1-6
V gene: TRBV27

CDR3 protein: CASSLAGEGSTDTQYF
CDR3 DNA: TGTGCCAGCAGCTTGGCGGGGGAGGGTAGCACAGATACGCAGTATTTT
clone size: NA
D gene: TRBD2
J gene: TRBJ2-3
V gene: TRBV5-6

CDR3 protein: CASSYASAAGNQPQHF
CDR3 DNA: TGTGCCAGCAGTTATGCGTCCGCCGCGGGGAATCAGCCCCAGCATTTT
clone size: NA
D gene: NA
J gene: TRBJ1-5
V gene: TRBV6-5

CDR3 protein: CAWIRGNTGELFF
CDR3 DNA: TGTGCCTGGATAAGGGGGAACACCGGGGAGCTGTTTTTT
clone size: NA
D gene: NA
J gene: TRBJ2-2
V gene: TRBV30

CDR3 protein: CASSQSRQVPEAFF
CDR3 DNA: TGTGCCAGCAGCCAAAGTCGACAGGTACCTGAAGCTTTCTTT
clone size: NA
D gene: NA
J gene: TRBJ1-1
V gene: TRBV4-2

CDR3 protein: CAISEISGSRRLYEQYF
CDR3 DNA: TGTGCCATCAGTGAGATTTCCGGGTCACGGCGCCTCTACGAGCAGTACTTC
clone size: few
D gene: NA
J gene: TRBJ2-7
V gene: TRBV10-3

CDR3 protein: CASSGKGQVYQETQYF
CDR3 DNA: TGTGCCAGCAGTGGTAAGGGACAAGTATACCAAGAGACCCAGTACTTC
clone size: NA
D gene: NA
J gene: TRBJ2-5
V gene: TRBV25-1

CDR3 protein: CASGTARGYTF
CDR3 DNA: TGTGCCAGCGGGACTGCCCGAGGCTACACCTTC
clone size: NA
D gene: NA
J gene: TRBJ1-2
V gene: TRBV6-5

CDR3 protein: CASSLWAGRGNTIYF
CDR3 DNA: TGTGCCAGCAGCTTATGGGCTGGGAGAGGAAACACCATATATTTT
clone size: NA
D gene: NA
J gene: TRBJ1-3
V gene: TRBV7-9

CDR3 protein: CASSYPIAGSYNEQFF
CDR3 DNA: TGTGCCAGCAGTTACCCAATAGCGGGATCATACAATGAGCAGTTCTTC
clone size: NA
D gene: TRBD2
J gene: TRBJ2-1
V gene: TRBV9

CDR3 protein: CATTVTPKGIQYF
CDR3 DNA: TGTGCCACCACAGTTACCCCGAAAGGCATTCAGTACTTC
clone size: NA
D gene: NA
J gene: TRBJ2-4
V gene: TRBV6-5

CDR3 protein: CASSQRTGGNSPLHF
CDR3 DNA: TGTGCCAGCAGCCAAAGGACAGGGGGGAATTCACCCCTCCACTTT
clone size: NA
D gene: TRBD1
J gene: TRBJ1-6
V gene: TRBV14

CDR3 protein: CASSNVGGTGILASDEQYF
CDR3 DNA: TGTGCCAGCAGCAACGTCGGCGGGACAGGGATTTTGGCCTCTGACGAGCAGTACTTC
clone size: NA
D gene: TRBD1
J gene: TRBJ2-7
V gene: TRBV7-9

CDR3 protein: CASSLDSGQQETQYF
CDR3 DNA: TGTGCCAGCAGCTTAGATTCGGGACAACAAGAGACCCAGTACTTC
clone size: NA
D gene: NA
J gene: TRBJ2-5
V gene: TRBV11-2

CDR3 protein: CASSQSAVQQFF
CDR3 DNA: TGTGCCAGCAGCCAATCGGCAGTACAGCAGTTCTTC
clone size: NA
D gene: NA
J gene: TRBJ2-1
V gene: TRBV16

CDR3 protein: CASSPLAGGDNEQFF
CDR3 DNA: TGTGCCAGCTCACCACTAGCGGGAGGGGACAATGAGCAGTTCTTC
clone size: NA
D gene: TRBD2
J gene: TRBJ2-1
V gene: TRBV18

CDR3 protein: CASSHGWGEHYEQYF
CDR3 DNA: TGTGCCAGCAGCCACGGGTGGGGAGAACACTACGAGCAGTACTTC
clone size: NA
D gene: NA
J gene: TRBJ2-7
V gene: TRBV3-1/TRBV3-2

CDR3 protein: CASSPGLVEQYF
CDR3 DNA: TGTGCCAGCAGCCCAGGACTAGTTGAGCAGTACTTC
clone size: NA
D gene: TRBD2
J gene: TRBJ2-7
V gene: TRBV11-2

CDR3 protein: CASSEAAAGGSDTQYF
CDR3 DNA: TGTGCCAGCAGTGAGGCCGCTGCGGGAGGGTCAGATACGCAGTATTTT
clone size: NA
D gene: TRBD2
J gene: TRBJ2-3
V gene: TRBV6-4

CDR3 protein: CASSLRAGIFYNEQFF
CDR3 DNA: TGTGCCAGCAGCTTGAGGGCGGGAATTTTCTACAATGAGCAGTTCTTC
clone size: NA
D gene: NA
J gene: TRBJ2-1
V gene: TRBV5-4

CDR3 protein: CASSQRGSGNTIYF
CDR3 DNA: TGTGCCAGCAGCCAAAGAGGTTCTGGAAACACCATATATTTT
clone size: NA
D gene: NA
J gene: TRBJ1-3
V gene: TRBV3-1/TRBV3-2

CDR3 protein: CASSQDQGAPGTGELFF
CDR3 DNA: TGCGCCAGCAGCCAAGACCAGGGGGCGCCGGGCACCGGGGAGCTGTTTTTT
clone size: NA
D gene: TRBD1
J gene: TRBJ2-2
V gene: TRBV4-1

CDR3 protein: CAIAELLEAFF
CDR3 DNA: TGTGCCATCGCGGAACTTCTAGAAGCTTTCTTT
clone size: NA
D gene: NA
J gene: TRBJ1-1
V gene: TRBV6-5

CDR3 protein: CAAGWREETQYF
CDR3 DNA: TGTGCCGCCGGGTGGAGGGAGGAGACCCAGTACTTC
clone size: NA
D gene: NA
J gene: TRBJ2-5
V gene: TRBV27

CDR3 protein: CASSGLAGANEQFF
CDR3 DNA: TGTGCCAGCAGTGGACTAGCAGGCGCCAATGAGCAGTTCTTC
clone size: NA
D gene: TRBD2
J gene: TRBJ2-1
V gene: TRBV2

CDR3 protein: CASSPGPSGSTSTDTQYF
CDR3 DNA: TGTGCCAGCTCACCGGGCCCCAGCGGGAGCACTAGCACAGATACGCAGTATTTT
clone size: NA
D gene: TRBD2
J gene: TRBJ2-3
V gene: TRBV18

CDR3 protein: CASSSFTGAGNQPQHF
CDR3 DNA: TGTGCCAGCAGTTCATTCACAGGGGCTGGTAATCAGCCCCAGCATTTT
clone size: NA
D gene: TRBD1
J gene: TRBJ1-5
V gene: TRBV6-6

CDR3 protein: CASSERIQGGYGYTF
CDR3 DNA: TGTGCCAGCAGTGAAAGAATACAGGGGGGGTATGGCTACACCTTC
clone size: NA
D gene: TRBD1
J gene: TRBJ1-2
V gene: TRBV2

CDR3 protein: CASSSSGRAQETQYF
CDR3 DNA: TGTGCCAGCAGTTCTAGCGGGAGGGCCCAAGAGACCCAGTACTTC
clone size: NA
D gene: TRBD2
J gene: TRBJ2-5
V gene: TRBV2

CDR3 protein: CASSSIYGYTF
CDR3 DNA: TGTGCCAGCAGTTCCATCTATGGCTACACCTTC
clone size: NA
D gene: NA
J gene: TRBJ1-2
V gene: TRBV28

CDR3 protein: CASSPGQGTSYEQYF
CDR3 DNA: TGCGCCAGCAGCCCAGGACAGGGAACCTCCTACGAGCAGTACTTC
clone size: once
D gene: TRBD1
J gene: TRBJ2-7
V gene: TRBV5-1

CDR3 protein: CASSQDLIRQGANTGELFF
CDR3 DNA: TGTGCCAGCAGCCAAGATTTGATCCGACAGGGGGCCAACACCGGGGAGCTGTTTTTT
clone size: once
D gene: TRBD1
J gene: TRBJ2-2
V gene: TRBV14

CDR3 protein: CASSVDQAARFYGYTF
CDR3 DNA: TGTGCCAGCAGTGTAGATCAGGCAGCTCGCTTCTATGGCTACACCTTC
clone size: NA
D gene: NA
J gene: TRBJ1-2
V gene: TRBV2

CDR3 protein: CASSQPRDRGYTGELFF
CDR3 DNA: TGTGCCAGCAGCCAACCGCGGGACAGGGGCTACACCGGGGAGCTGTTTTTT
clone size: NA
D gene: TRBD1
J gene: TRBJ2-2
V gene: TRBV3-1/TRBV3-2

CDR3 protein: CASSYGLAGAGELFF
CDR3 DNA: TGTGCCAGCAGTTACGGGCTAGCGGGAGCCGGGGAGCTGTTTTTT
clone size: many
D gene: TRBD2
J gene: TRBJ2-2
V gene: TRBV6-5

CDR3 protein: CASSVVDSNYGYTF
CDR3 DNA: TGTGCCAGCAGCGTAGTTGACAGCAACTATGGCTACACCTTC
clone size: NA
D gene: NA
J gene: TRBJ1-2
V gene: TRBV9

CDR3 protein: CASTTGPGQPQHF
CDR3 DNA: TGTGCCAGCACGACAGGGCCGGGACAGCCCCAGCATTTT
clone size: NA
D gene: TRBD1
J gene: TRBJ1-5
V gene: TRBV12-3/TRBV12-4

CDR3 protein: CASSPDPQGLYGYTF
CDR3 DNA: TGTGCCAGCAGCCCCGACCCACAGGGATTATATGGCTACACCTTC
clone size: NA
D gene: NA
J gene: TRBJ1-2
V gene: TRBV5-6

CDR3 protein: CASKGGQGSTGELFF
CDR3 DNA: TGTGCCAGCAAGGGAGGGCAGGGAAGCACCGGGGAGCTGTTTTTT
clone size: NA
D gene: TRBD2
J gene: TRBJ2-2
V gene: TRBV5-4

CDR3 protein: CAIRPSTGELFF
CDR3 DNA: TGTGCCATCAGGCCTAGCACCGGGGAGCTGTTTTTT
clone size: NA
D gene: NA
J gene: TRBJ2-2
V gene: TRBV10-3